The 14 T cell receptor beta chains reported below all come from one sample, sequenced in a study of OX40 agonist ivuxolimab in advanced cancers. Clones were read by immunoSEQ multiplex PCR, and TCRdb kept only the in-frame ones, dropping some. The sample records roughly 92,000 clones, 87% being singletons. The input for sequencing was CD4+ or CD8+ T cells sorted from blood, taken in a trial of the OX40 agonist ivuxolimab. All receptors come from an adult with an advanced solid tumor such as melanoma, head and neck, liver or kidney cancer.

The chain uses TRBV25-1 and TRBJ2-5; no reliable D call. V shed 4 bases and J shed 0 bases, with 9 bases lying between them. The CDR3 is made up of 14 amino acids. The germline V gene has CDR1 MGHDK and CDR2 SYGVNS. The CDR3 is CASSARLHQETQYF. In DNA form, the CDR3 reads TGTGCCAGCAGTGCCAGACTGCACCAAGAGACCCAGTACTTC.

This chain connects TRBV2 to TRBJ1-5; D uncertain. Germline CDR1 SNHLY, CDR2 FYNNEI. The CDR3 is made up of 14 amino acids. V was cut by 6 bases and J by 9 bases, with 18 bases left in between. The CDR3 nucleotides read TGTGCCAGCAGAGATTCAGGTCCTTCTCGGCCCCAGCATTTT. Its translation is CASRDSGPSRPQHF.

A single count supports this clone. This chain joins TRBV19 and TRBJ1-1, with TRBD1 as a possible D gene (6 bases). The CDR3 extends over 14 amino acids. V lost 6 bases and J lost 3, with 14 bases in between. Per the germline V gene, CDR1 is LNHDA and CDR2 is SQIVND (reference sequence). The CDR3 is CASRRGAPDTEAFF. The CDR3 DNA sequence: TGTGCCAGTAGAAGGGGGGCGCCGGACACTGAAGCTTTCTTT.

The chain uses TRBV7-2 and TRBJ2-1; 7 bases match TRBD1. Per germline, CDR1 SGHTA and CDR2 FQGNSA. The CDR3 sequence is 16 residues long. V lost 5 bases and J lost 6; bases outside the gene matches: 13. The CDR3 bases are TGTGCCAGCAGCCTTCATTCGGGACAGTCAAGCAATGAGCAGTTCTTC. Translating it yields CASSLHSGQSSNEQFF.

The genes are TRBV6-6 and TRBJ2-7, with D possibly being TRBD2 (6 bases). The CDR3 has 14 residues. The V gene lost 4 bases and the J gene lost 2 bases, with 12 bases spanning the gap. The germline gives CDR1 MNHNY, CDR2 SVGAGI (reference sequence). The CDR3 is CASSLLGLTYEQYF. As DNA, the CDR3 is TGTGCCAGCAGTTTGCTCGGACTAACCTACGAGCAGTACTTC.

The V gene is TRBV5-1, the J gene TRBJ1-3, with unresolved D. Germline lookup yields CDR1 SGHRS and CDR2 YFSETQ. The CDR3 length is 17 residues. V lost 0 bases, J lost 0 bases, and 13 bases lay in between. CDR3 amino acids: CASSLGQLRSSGNTIYF. The CDR3 DNA is TGCGCCAGCAGCTTGGGGCAACTGCGAAGCTCTGGAAACACCATATATTTT.

V usage is TRBV5-1 and J usage is TRBJ2-3; no reliable D call. Germline V gene sequence: CDR1 SGHRS, CDR2 YFSETQ. The CDR3 loop spans 13 amino acids. Trimming cost V 0 bases and J 4 bases, with 6 bases left between them. CDR3 residues: CASSLEGADTQYF. CDR3 in DNA: TGCGCCAGCAGCTTGGAAGGCGCAGATACGCAGTATTTT.

The CDR3 nucleotides read TGTGCCATCAGCACCGGGACGGAAGAGACCCAGTACTTC. Translating it yields CAISTGTEETQYF. V gene TRBV10-3 combines with J gene TRBJ2-5; D could derive from TRBD1 or TRBD2 (5 bases each). The length of the CDR3 is 13 residues. The germline V gene has CDR1 ENHRY and CDR2 SYGVKD. Trimming took 6 bases from V and 3 from J, leaving 11 bases between them.

V gene TRBV9 combines with J gene TRBJ2-7; D gene ambiguous. Germline V gene sequence: CDR1 SGDLS, CDR2 YYNGEE. V was trimmed by 3 bases and J by 2 bases, leaving 12 bases between them. This CDR3 region has 14 residues. This chain's CDR3 is CASSGPPEPYEQYF. In DNA, the CDR3 is TGTGCCAGCAGCGGACCCCCGGAACCCTACGAGCAGTACTTC. Full variable domain (rest looked up from reference TRBV9 and TRBJ2-7): DSGVTQTPKHLITATGQRVTLRCSPRSGDLSVYWYQQSLDQGLQFLIQYYNGEERAKGNILERFSAQQFPDLHSELNLSSLELGDSALYFCASSGPPEPYEQYFGPGTRLTVT.

The gene calls are TRBV28 and TRBJ2-3, with 7 bases fitting TRBD1. There are 15 residues in the CDR3. Germline-derived CDR1 and CDR2 are MDHEN and SYDVKM. V gave up 6 bases and J gave up 0 bases; unmatched junction bases: 6. CDR3 sequence: CASRPTGQSTDTQYF. The CDR3 nucleotides are TGTGCCAGCAGGCCGACGGGACAGAGCACAGATACGCAGTATTTT.

This chain joins TRBV7-2 and TRBJ2-7, with D perhaps matching TRBD1 (6 bases). V lost 2 bases to trimming and J lost 4 bases, with 15 bases between them. The CDR3 contains 15 residues. CDR1 SGHTA and CDR2 FQGNSA come from the germline V gene. CDR3 residues: CASSLSAGEVYEQYF. The CDR3 DNA sequence: TGTGCCAGCAGCTTATCCGCAGGGGAAGTATACGAGCAGTACTTC.

This clone was observed a few times. This sequence joins TRBV30 and TRBJ1-3; D not certain. Germline lookup yields CDR1 GTSNPN and CDR2 SVGIG (reference sequence). Trimming stripped 5 bases from V and 0 bases from J, with 14 bases between. This CDR3 region has 15 residues. CDR3 residues: CAWLGKLGSGNTIYF. The CDR3 DNA follows: TGTGCCTGGTTAGGGAAATTGGGCTCTGGAAACACCATATATTTT.

This clone has just one count. The CDR3 DNA follows: TGTGCCAGCAGCACATACAGGGTTCCTGGGGCCAACGTCCTGACTTTC. Translating gives CASSTYRVPGANVLTF. This chain links TRBV7-9 with TRBJ2-6; D is perhaps TRBD1 (6 bases). Trimming cost V 5 bases and J 2 bases, with 13 bases left between them. The CDR3 has 16 residues. Germline CDR1 reads SEHNR; CDR2 reads FQNEAQ (reference sequence). The entire variable domain, with the rest obtained from reference TRBV7-9 and TRBJ2-6, is as follows: DTGVSQNPRHKITKRGQNVTFRCDPISEHNRLYWYRQTLGQGPEFLTYFQNEAQLEKSRLLSDRFSAERPKGSFSTLEIQRTEQGDSAMYLCASSTYRVPGANVLTFGAGSRLTVL.

The V gene is TRBV9, the J gene TRBJ2-4; D is unresolved. Germline V gene data show CDR1 as SGDLS and CDR2 as YYNGEE. The CDR3 is 15 residues long. Trimming took off 0 bases at V and 1 base at J, with 8 bases between the two ends. The CDR3 DNA sequence: TGTGCCAGCAGCGTAGGTCTGGTGGCCAAAAACATTCAGTACTTC. Translated: CASSVGLVAKNIQYF.